Below, 21 T cell receptor beta chains from the same sample are listed, as sequenced in a study of T cells in Graves' hyperthyroidism and ophthalmopathy. RNA transcripts gave rise to amplified TCR beta CDR3 regions. The primer set for the first-round RT-PCR of the TCR CDR3 was HTBI. TCRdb independently ran MiXCR on the multiplex PCR reads; one entry per CDR3 protein. The data show approximately 640,000 distinct CDR3 sequences, around a sixth seen once. Sequencing used blood. Receptor source: a man aged 45-60 years with Graves' hyperthyroidism.

This clonotype was detected ten times or more. This chain connects TRBV10-3 to TRBJ1-2, with TRBD1 identical over 9 bases. Unmatched junction bases numbered 5, after V lost 3 bases and J lost 6 bases. Germline V gene lookup returns CDR1 ENHRY and CDR2 SYGVKD. This CDR3 region has 14 residues. CDR3 in amino acids: CAISDRRQGDGYTF. The CDR3 DNA reads TGTGCCATCAGTGACCGAAGACAGGGGGATGGCTACACCTTC.

This clonotype was observed many times. The chain couples TRBV24-1 to TRBJ2-5; possibly TRBD1 for D (5 bases). CDR1 and CDR2 from the germline V gene are KGHDR and SFDVKD. The CDR3 runs 14 residues. V was clipped by 4 bases and J by 1 base, with 9 bases between them. The DNA of the CDR3 is TGTGCCACCAGTGACAGACAGACCCAAGAGACCCAGTACTTC. Translation gives CATSDRQTQETQYF.

This clonotype was seen at least ten times. This chain joins TRBV2 and TRBJ2-2; 7 bases are shared with TRBD2. V gave up 6 bases and J gave up 1 base; unmatched junction bases: 11. CDR1 and CDR2 (germline): SNHLY, FYNNEI. The length of the CDR3 is 17 residues. CDR3 loop: CASRGRLARGNTGELFF. In nucleotides, the CDR3 is TGTGCCAGCAGGGGAAGACTAGCCCGGGGGAACACCGGGGAGCTGTTTTTT.

Only a few counts were recorded for this clonotype. The chain combines TRBV29-1 with TRBJ1-2; tentative D call: TRBD1 (5 bases). This CDR3 comprises 14 residues. CDR1 is SQVTM and CDR2 is ANQGSEA in the germline V gene. Trimming took off 0 bases at V and 4 bases at J, with 12 bases between the two ends. The CDR3 reads CSVEDQERGYGYTF. CDR3 sequence (DNA): TGCAGCGTTGAAGATCAGGAGAGGGGCTATGGCTACACCTTC.

In its sample, this clonotype was seen a few times. J is TRBJ1-6 and V is TRBV18; 11 bases agree with TRBD1. This CDR3 has 16 residues. V shed 5 bases and J 9 bases; nucleotides not matched to a gene: 9. CDR1 KGHSH and CDR2 LQKENI come from the germline V gene. The CDR3 region is CASSTNPGQGGSPLHF. CDR3 nucleotide sequence: TGTGCCAGCTCAACCAACCCGGGACAGGGGGGTTCACCCCTCCACTTT. Full variable domain (outside the CDR3, taken from reference TRBV18 and TRBJ1-6): NAGVMQNPRHLVRRRGQEARLRCSPMKGHSHVYWYRQLPEEGLKFMVYLQKENIIDESGMPKERFSAEFPKEGPSILRIQQVVRGDSAAYFCASSTNPGQGGSPLHFGNGTRLTVT.

This clonotype has ten or more counts. The V and J genes are TRBV10-2 and TRBJ1-5; D possibly corresponds to TRBD1 (5 bases). With 4 bases removed from V and 5 bases from J, the gap between germline ends came to 9 bases. The CDR3 sequence is 13 residues long. Germline V CDR1 and CDR2: WSHSY, SAAADI. For the CDR3, the DNA is TGCGCCAGCAGTGCTCAGGGTCATCAGCCCCAGCATTTT. Amino acids: CASSAQGHQPQHF.

The V gene is TRBV30, the J gene TRBJ2-7; the match to TRBD2 covers 7 bases. From germline, CDR1 is GTSNPN and CDR2 SVGIG (reference sequence). The CDR3 is made up of 13 amino acids. Losses at the gene ends were 2 bases for V and 1 base for J; bases not matched to a gene: 2. The CDR3 loop is CAWSLADSYEQYF. CDR3 nucleotides: TGTGCCTGGAGTCTAGCGGATTCCTACGAGCAGTACTTC.

The chain combines TRBV28 with TRBJ2-5; 10 bases are shared with TRBD2. CDR1 and CDR2 (germline): MDHEN, SYDVKM. V trimming: 5 bases; J trimming: 2 bases; junction bases outside the gene matches: 11. The CDR3 consists of 17 residues. CDR3 sequence (DNA): TGTGCCAGCAGTATCACAAGGACTAGCGGAAAACAAGAGACCCAGTACTTC. It yields the protein CASSITRTSGKQETQYF.

This clonotype has a count of ten or more. V is TRBV5-1 and J is TRBJ1-1, with TRBD1 identical over 7 bases. The CDR3 contains 14 residues. Germline CDR1 reads SGHRS; CDR2 reads YFSETQ. The trim removed 5 bases at V and 1 base at J, leaving 5 bases unmatched. CDR3 coding DNA: TGCGCCAGCAGGTCGGGACAGTCGAACACTGAAGCTTTCTTT. Translated, it gives CASRSGQSNTEAFF.

This chain connects TRBV5-1 to TRBJ1-1; perhaps TRBD1 as D (5 bases). The CDR3 runs 15 residues. Germline-derived CDR1 and CDR2 are SGHRS and YFSETQ. V lost 0 bases and J 4 bases, leaving 13 bases between the germline ends. As DNA, the CDR3 is TGCGCCAGCAGCTTGGCCCCGGTTGGGGCCACTGAAGCTTTCTTT. Residues: CASSLAPVGATEAFF.

Ten or more counts support this clonotype. The V gene is TRBV28, the J gene TRBJ2-2, with 8 nucleotides matching TRBD2. The germline CDR1 and CDR2 sequences are MDHEN and SYDVKM. The CDR3 totals 16 residues. The ends lost 6 bases at V and 9 bases at J; junction bases unmatched: 15. CDR3 nucleotides: TGTGCCAGCAGATCACGGTTAGCGGGGCCCTACCGGGAGCTGTTTTTT. Protein sequence: CASRSRLAGPYRELFF.

This clonotype was seen repeatedly, ten times or more. This chain joins TRBV2 and TRBJ2-1; D might be TRBD1 or TRBD2, each matching 5 bases. The length of the CDR3 is 14 residues. Germline V CDR1 and CDR2: SNHLY, FYNNEI. The V and J ends lost 2 bases and 7 bases respectively, with 12 bases between them. CDR3 in DNA: TGTGCCAGCAGTGAAATCTCCGGGACGAATGAGCAGTTCTTC. Translated, it gives CASSEISGTNEQFF.

This clonotype was counted many times. The rearrangement uses TRBV28 and TRBJ2-3; 7 bases map to TRBD2. With V trimmed by 10 bases and J by 3 bases, 10 bases remained unmatched. The germline V gene encodes CDR1 MDHEN and CDR2 SYDVKM. This CDR3 is built from 14 residues. The DNA for the CDR3 is TGTGCCAACAGATTCGCGGGAGCGACAGATACGCAGTATTTT. This translates into CANRFAGATDTQYF.

This clonotype occurred many times. The genes are TRBV7-3 and TRBJ2-1; D may match TRBD1 or TRBD2 (5 bases each). Germline loops: CDR1 SGHTA, CDR2 FQGTGA. The ends were cut back, 2 bases at V and 0 bases at J, with 11 bases in the middle. The CDR3 length is 16 residues. CDR3 protein: CASSLLGRSSYNEQFF. The CDR3 region has the DNA TGTGCCAGCAGCTTACTGGGACGCAGCTCCTACAATGAGCAGTTCTTC.

This clonotype was recorded at least ten times. The rearrangement joins TRBV28 to TRBJ1-6; D possibly corresponds to TRBD1 (5 bases). With 5 bases removed from V and 9 bases from J, the gap between germline ends came to 14 bases. Per germline, CDR1 MDHEN and CDR2 SYDVKM. The CDR3 spans 14 residues. The CDR3 loop is CASSTTGQGSPLHF. Written as DNA, the CDR3 is TGTGCCAGCAGTACGACGGGTCAGGGTTCACCCCTCCACTTT.

CDR3 bases: TGTGCCAGCTCACCTAGGGCAGAAGAGACCCAGTACTTC. Translated, it gives CASSPRAEETQYF. The chain uses TRBV18 and TRBJ2-5; D not resolved. The CDR3 sequence is 13 residues long. Germline loops: CDR1 KGHSH, CDR2 LQKENI. Trimming took 3 bases from V and 3 from J, leaving 8 bases between them.

Points on this clonotype: In this CDR3 the conserved last residue, phenylalanine or tryptophan, is missing, so a read error is likely. V gene TRBV19 combines with J gene TRBJ1-1; D gene unclear. The CDR3 consists of 13 residues. CDR1 and CDR2 (germline): LNHDA, SQIVND (reference sequence). Trimming stripped 7 bases from V and 3 bases from J, with 12 bases between. The CDR3 DNA reads TGTGCCAGTACCCCTCCGAGGTACACTGAAGCTTTCCTT. It encodes CASTPPRYTEAFL.

V gene TRBV2 combines with J gene TRBJ1-5; no reliable D call. The CDR3 covers 12 residues. Germline lookup yields CDR1 SNHLY and CDR2 FYNNEI. Trimming took off 7 bases at V and 3 bases at J, with 7 bases between the two ends. The CDR3 coding sequence is TGTGCCAGCAAGTTGTTCAATCAGCCCCAGCATTTT. Translating gives CASKLFNQPQHF.

This clonotype came up many times. The chain recombines TRBV30 with TRBJ1-2; the D gene is possibly TRBD1 (5 bases). Germline V gene lookup returns CDR1 GTSNPN and CDR2 SVGIG (reference sequence). V shed 3 bases and J shed 0 bases, with 8 bases lying between them. The CDR3 consists of 13 residues. The CDR3 nucleotides are TGTGCCTGGAGCGACAGTGCTAACTATGGCTACACCTTC. Translated: CAWSDSANYGYTF. The whole variable domain, remainder taken from reference TRBV30 and TRBJ1-2, is SQTIHQWPATLVQPVGSPLSLECTVEGTSNPNLYWYRQAAGRGLQLLFYSVGIGQISSEVPQNLSASRPQDRQFILSSKKLLLSDSGFYLCAWSDSANYGYTFGSGTRLTVV.

The rearrangement uses TRBV18 and TRBJ2-1, with D perhaps TRBD2 (5 bases). Germline V gene data show CDR1 as KGHSH and CDR2 as LQKENI. The CDR3 runs 15 residues. Trimming pared 0 bases from V and 5 bases from J, leaving 11 bases between. Written as DNA, the CDR3 is TGTGCCAGCTCACCACCTTCTAGCAGGAACAATGAGCAGTTCTTC. It encodes CASSPPSSRNNEQFF.

This rearrangement joins TRBV27 to TRBJ2-4; 11 nucleotides line up with TRBD2. Germline V gives CDR1 MNHEY, CDR2 SMNVEV (reference sequence). The V and J ends lost 4 bases and 0 bases, in that order; junction bases with no gene match: 5. The CDR3 is 17 amino acids. The CDR3 region has the DNA TGTGCCAGCAGTTCGCGACTAGCGGGACTAGCCAAAAACATTCAGTACTTC. It is translated as CASSSRLAGLAKNIQYF.